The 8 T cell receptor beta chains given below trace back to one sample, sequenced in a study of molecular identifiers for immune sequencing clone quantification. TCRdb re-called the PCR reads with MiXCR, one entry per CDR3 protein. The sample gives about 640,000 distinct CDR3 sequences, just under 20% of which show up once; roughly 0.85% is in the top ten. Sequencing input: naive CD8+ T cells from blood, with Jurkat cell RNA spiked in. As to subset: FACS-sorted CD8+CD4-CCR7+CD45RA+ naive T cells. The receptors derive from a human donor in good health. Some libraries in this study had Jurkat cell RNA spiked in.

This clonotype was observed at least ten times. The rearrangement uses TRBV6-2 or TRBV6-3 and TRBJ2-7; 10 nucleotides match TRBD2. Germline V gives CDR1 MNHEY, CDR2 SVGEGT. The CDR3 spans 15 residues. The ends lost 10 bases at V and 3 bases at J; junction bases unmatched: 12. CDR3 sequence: CATDPSSGGGYEQYF. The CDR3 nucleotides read TGTGCCACCGACCCCTCAAGCGGGGGGGGCTACGAGCAGTACTTC.

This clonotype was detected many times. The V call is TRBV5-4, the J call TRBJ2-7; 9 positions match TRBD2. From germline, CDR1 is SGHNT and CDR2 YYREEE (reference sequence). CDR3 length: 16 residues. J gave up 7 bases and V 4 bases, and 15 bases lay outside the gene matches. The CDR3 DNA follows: TGTGCCAGCAGCCAAGGATTTAGCGGGAGTCTGGAAGAGCAGTACTTC. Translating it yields CASSQGFSGSLEEQYF.

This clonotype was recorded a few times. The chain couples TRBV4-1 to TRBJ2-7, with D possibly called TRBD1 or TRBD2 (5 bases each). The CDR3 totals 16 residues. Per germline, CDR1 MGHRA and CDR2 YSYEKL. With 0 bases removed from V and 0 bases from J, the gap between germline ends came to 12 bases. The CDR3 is CASSQDPRGPSYEQYF. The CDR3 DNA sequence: TGCGCCAGCAGCCAAGATCCTCGGGGACCCTCCTACGAGCAGTACTTC.

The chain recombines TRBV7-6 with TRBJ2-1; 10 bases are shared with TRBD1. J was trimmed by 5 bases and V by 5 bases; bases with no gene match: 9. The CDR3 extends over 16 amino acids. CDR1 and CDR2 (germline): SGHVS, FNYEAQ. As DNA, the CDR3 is TGTGCCAGCAGCCCCGGGACAGGGGACCCCAACAATGAGCAGTTCTTC. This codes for CASSPGTGDPNNEQFF.

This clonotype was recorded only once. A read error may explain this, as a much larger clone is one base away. DNA for the CDR3: TGCGCCAGCAGCCAATCGACAGGGCACTCCGATGGGCAGTTCTTC. Translated, it gives CASSQSTGHSDGQFF. The rearrangement uses TRBV5-1 and TRBJ2-1, with 7 bases aligning to TRBD1. Germline-derived CDR1 and CDR2 are SGHRS and YFSETQ. The J segment lost 12 bases and the V segment lost 4 bases, leaving 16 bases of the junction unmatched. CDR3 length equals 15 residues.

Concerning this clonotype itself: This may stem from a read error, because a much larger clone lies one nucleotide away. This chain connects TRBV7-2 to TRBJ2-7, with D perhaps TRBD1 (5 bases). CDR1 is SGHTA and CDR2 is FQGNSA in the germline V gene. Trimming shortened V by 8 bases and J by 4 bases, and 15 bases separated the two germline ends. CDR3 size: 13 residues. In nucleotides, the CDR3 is TGTGCCAGCCGCTCCGTAGGGGTTTACGAGCAGTACTTC. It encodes CASRSVGVYEQYF.

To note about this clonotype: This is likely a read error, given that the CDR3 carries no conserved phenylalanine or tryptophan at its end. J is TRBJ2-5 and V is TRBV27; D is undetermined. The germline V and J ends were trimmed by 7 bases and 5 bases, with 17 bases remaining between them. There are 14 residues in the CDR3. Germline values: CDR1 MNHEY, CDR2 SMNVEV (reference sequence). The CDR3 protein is CASTVAWVGETQYL. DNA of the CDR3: TGTGCCAGCACCGTAGCATGGGTGGGTGAGACCCAGTACCTC.

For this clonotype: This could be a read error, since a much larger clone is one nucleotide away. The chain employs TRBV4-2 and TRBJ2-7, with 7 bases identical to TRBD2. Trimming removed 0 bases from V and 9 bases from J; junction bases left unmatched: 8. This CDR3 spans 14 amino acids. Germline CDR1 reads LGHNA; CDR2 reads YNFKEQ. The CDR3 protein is CASSQDGGGDVQYF. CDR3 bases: TGTGCCAGCAGCCAAGATGGGGGAGGGGATGTGCAGTACTTC.